A single count supports the clone carrying this T cell receptor (beta chain). Germline V gene data show CDR1 as MNHEY and CDR2 as SMNVEV (reference sequence). The CDR3 is made up of 13 amino acids. The V and J ends lost 2 bases and 9 bases respectively, with 11 bases between them. The sample belongs to a study of brain T cells in children with intractable seizures. Only in-frame clones appear in the TCRdb table, and some are missing; sequencing was by immunoSEQ multiplex PCR. The sample consists of hundreds of thousands of clones, roughly 93% of them appearing once. Specified time point: blood from clinic visit 5 months post-surgery; TSC patient then seizure free.

The rearrangement links TRBV27 to TRBJ2-1, with D maybe TRBD1 (5 bases). This TCR was recovered from a boy younger than two with tuberous sclerosis and intractable seizures. The sample in question was peripheral blood, obtained about 5 months after surgery. The CDR3 loop reads CASSLLRGSEQFF. CDR3 in DNA: TGTGCCAGCAGTTTACTAAGGGGCAGTGAGCAGTTCTTC.